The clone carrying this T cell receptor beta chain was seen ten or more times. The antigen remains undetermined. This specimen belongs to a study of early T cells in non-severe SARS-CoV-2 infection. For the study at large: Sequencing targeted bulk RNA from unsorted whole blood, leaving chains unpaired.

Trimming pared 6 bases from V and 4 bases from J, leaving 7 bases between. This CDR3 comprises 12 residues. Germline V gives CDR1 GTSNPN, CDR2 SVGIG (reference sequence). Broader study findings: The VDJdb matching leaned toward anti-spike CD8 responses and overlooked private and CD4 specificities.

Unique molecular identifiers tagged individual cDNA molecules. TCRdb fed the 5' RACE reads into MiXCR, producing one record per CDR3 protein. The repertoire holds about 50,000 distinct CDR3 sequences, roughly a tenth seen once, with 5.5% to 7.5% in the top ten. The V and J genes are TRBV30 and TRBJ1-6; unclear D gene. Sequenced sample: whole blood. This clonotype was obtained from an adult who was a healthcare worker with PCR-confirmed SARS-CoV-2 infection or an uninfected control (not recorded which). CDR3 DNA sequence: TGTGCCTGTCGACGGTATAATTCACCCCTCCACTTT. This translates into CACRRYNSPLHF. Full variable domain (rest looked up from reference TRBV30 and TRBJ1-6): SQTIHQWPATLVQPVGSPLSLECTVEGTSNPNLYWYRQAAGRGLQLLFYSVGIGQISSEVPQNLSASRPQDRQFILSSKKLLLSDSGFYLCACRRYNSPLHFGNGTRLTVT.